This is a list of T cell receptor beta chains from one sample in a study of T cell clones after liver transplantation. The protocol was immunoSEQ multiplex PCR, while the TCRdb copy is restricted to in-frame clones and leaves out a portion. Of tens of thousands of clones detected, 90% appear once; the ten largest clones hold approximately 2.6%. The material sequenced was CD4+ T cells from blood, taken before liver transplant. All receptors derive from a human donor who received a liver transplant. CDR3s include the opening cysteine and the closing phenylalanine or tryptophan. The D gene is left open where the match is weak. Clone size is stated in some rows and not others, as once, few, many or a class when expanded.

D gene: .; V gene: TRBV28; clone size: .; J gene: TRBJ2-5; CDR3 DNA: TGTGCCAGCAGTTTTAGGGAGACCCAGTACTTC; CDR3 protein: CASSFRETQYF
D gene: .; V gene: TRBV5-1; clone size: .; J gene: TRBJ2-3; CDR3 DNA: TGCGCCAGCAGCTTGTTAGGGACAGATACGCAGTATTTT; CDR3 protein: CASSLLGTDTQYF
D gene: TRBD1; V gene: TRBV29-1; clone size: .; J gene: TRBJ2-3; CDR3 DNA: TGCAGCGTTGGGCTTGGACAGGGGGGCGATACGCAGTATTTT; CDR3 protein: CSVGLGQGGDTQYF
D gene: TRBD2; V gene: TRBV19; clone size: .; J gene: TRBJ2-7; CDR3 DNA: TGTGCCAGTAGTATAGGTAGCGGGAGTCGGTACGAGCAGTACTTC; CDR3 protein: CASSIGSGSRYEQYF
D gene: .; V gene: TRBV7-2; clone size: .; J gene: TRBJ1-2; CDR3 DNA: TGTGCCAGCAGCTTAGACCCATGGCCATCGGATGGCTACACCTTC; CDR3 protein: CASSLDPWPSDGYTF
D gene: .; V gene: TRBV5-1; clone size: once; J gene: TRBJ2-7; CDR3 DNA: TGCGCCAGCAGGGACACCTACGAGCAGTACTTC; CDR3 protein: CASRDTYEQYF
D gene: TRBD1; V gene: TRBV27; clone size: .; J gene: TRBJ2-5; CDR3 DNA: TGTGCCAGCAGTTACCGGACAGGGCAAGAGACCCAGTACTTC; CDR3 protein: CASSYRTGQETQYF
D gene: TRBD1; V gene: TRBV19; clone size: once; J gene: TRBJ1-5; CDR3 DNA: TGTGCCAGTACTACGACAGGGATGGTTCAGCCCCAGCATTTT; CDR3 protein: CASTTTGMVQPQHF
D gene: TRBD2; V gene: TRBV4-2; clone size: .; J gene: TRBJ2-7; CDR3 DNA: TGTGCCAGCAGCCATCGCGCCGGACTAGCAGGGAGCTCCTACGAGCAGTACTTC; CDR3 protein: CASSHRAGLAGSSYEQYF
D gene: TRBD2; V gene: TRBV11-1; clone size: once; J gene: TRBJ2-1; CDR3 DNA: TGTGCCAGCAGCATTAGACTAGCGGGTGACAATGAGCAGTTCTTC; CDR3 protein: CASSIRLAGDNEQFF
D gene: TRBD2; V gene: TRBV7-2; clone size: .; J gene: TRBJ2-3; CDR3 DNA: TGTGCCAGCAGCCCTCGGGGTAGCGGGAGCGTCGATACGCAGTATTTT; CDR3 protein: CASSPRGSGSVDTQYF
D gene: .; V gene: TRBV7-9; clone size: .; J gene: TRBJ2-2; CDR3 DNA: TGTGCCAGCACCCCAAGCGGGAACACCGGGGAGCTGTTTTTT; CDR3 protein: CASTPSGNTGELFF
D gene: .; V gene: TRBV4-3; clone size: .; J gene: TRBJ2-2; CDR3 DNA: TGCGCCAGCAGCCAAGACGGGGGGCTCGTCGCCGGGGAGCTGTTTTTT; CDR3 protein: CASSQDGGLVAGELFF
D gene: .; V gene: TRBV7-2; clone size: .; J gene: TRBJ2-5; CDR3 DNA: TGTGCCAGCAGCTTAATGGGGGGGACAACACAAGAGACCCAGTACTTC; CDR3 protein: CASSLMGGTTQETQYF
D gene: TRBD2; V gene: TRBV11-2; clone size: .; J gene: TRBJ2-1; CDR3 DNA: TGTGCCAGCAGCTGGATAAGGAGCGGGAATCATGAGCAGTTCTTC; CDR3 protein: CASSWIRSGNHEQFF
D gene: .; V gene: TRBV5-1; clone size: .; J gene: TRBJ2-7; CDR3 DNA: TGCGCCAGCAGCTTGGAGGGACAACCCTACGAGCAGTACTTC; CDR3 protein: CASSLEGQPYEQYF
D gene: .; V gene: TRBV29-1; clone size: .; J gene: TRBJ2-7; CDR3 DNA: TGCAGCGTTGGGGTGGGGAGAGGGGCCTACGAGCAGTACTTC; CDR3 protein: CSVGVGRGAYEQYF
D gene: TRBD1; V gene: TRBV19; clone size: once; J gene: TRBJ2-2; CDR3 DNA: TGTGCCAGTAGTAAGGGGACAGGGATCGACACCGGGGAGCTGTTTTTT; CDR3 protein: CASSKGTGIDTGELFF
D gene: .; V gene: TRBV7-9; clone size: .; J gene: TRBJ1-1; CDR3 DNA: TGTGCCAGCAGCCTAGTCGGGGGGAACACTGAAGCTTTCTTT; CDR3 protein: CASSLVGGNTEAFF
D gene: .; V gene: TRBV19; clone size: .; J gene: TRBJ2-6; CDR3 DNA: TGTGCCAGTAGTATAGAGGACGGTTTGCGGGGGGCCAACGTCCTGACTTTC; CDR3 protein: CASSIEDGLRGANVLTF
D gene: .; V gene: TRBV30; clone size: .; J gene: TRBJ2-1; CDR3 DNA: TGTGCCTGGAGTGCTAGGGGTACATACAATGAGCAGTTCTTC; CDR3 protein: CAWSARGTYNEQFF
D gene: .; V gene: TRBV11-3; clone size: .; J gene: TRBJ2-5; CDR3 DNA: TGTGCCAGCAGCTTAGGAGGGTTGAGGGAGACCCAGTACTTC; CDR3 protein: CASSLGGLRETQYF
D gene: TRBD2; V gene: TRBV5-1; clone size: .; J gene: TRBJ2-7; CDR3 DNA: TGCGCCAGCAGCTCGGGACTAGCAGGCCACGAGCAGTACTTC; CDR3 protein: CASSSGLAGHEQYF
D gene: .; V gene: TRBV30; clone size: .; J gene: TRBJ1-5; CDR3 DNA: TGTGCCTGGGGCCGGAGAGACAATCAGCCCCAGCATTTT; CDR3 protein: CAWGRRDNQPQHF
D gene: TRBD2; V gene: TRBV5-4; clone size: once; J gene: TRBJ2-7; CDR3 DNA: TGTGCCATCAGCGTTCCGGGAGGGGGGGAGCAGTACTTC; CDR3 protein: CAISVPGGGEQYF
D gene: .; V gene: TRBV5-1; clone size: .; J gene: TRBJ1-1; CDR3 DNA: TGCGCCAGCAGCTTATTTCAGAACACTGAAGCTTTCTTT; CDR3 protein: CASSLFQNTEAFF
D gene: TRBD2; V gene: TRBV11-2; clone size: .; J gene: TRBJ2-7; CDR3 DNA: TGTGCCAGCAGCTTAGCGGGAGGCGGCGAGCAGTACTTC; CDR3 protein: CASSLAGGGEQYF
D gene: TRBD2; V gene: TRBV10-3; clone size: few; J gene: TRBJ2-3; CDR3 DNA: TGTGCCATCAGCGGAGACTCGAGCGGGGCTAGCACAGATACGCAGTATTTT; CDR3 protein: CAISGDSSGASTDTQYF
D gene: TRBD2; V gene: TRBV4-2; clone size: once; J gene: TRBJ2-2; CDR3 DNA: TGTGCCAGCAGCCCTCCGGTGCGGGAGGGCACCGGGGAGCTGTTTTTT; CDR3 protein: CASSPPVREGTGELFF
D gene: TRBD2; V gene: TRBV5-1; clone size: few; J gene: TRBJ2-2; CDR3 DNA: TGCGCCAGCAGCTTCCGGGAGGCGGACACCGGGGAGCTGTTTTTT; CDR3 protein: CASSFREADTGELFF
D gene: .; V gene: TRBV12-5; clone size: .; J gene: TRBJ2-4; CDR3 DNA: TGTGCTAGTGGTTTCGGCGGCTTCTTGGACATTCAGTACTTC; CDR3 protein: CASGFGGFLDIQYF
D gene: .; V gene: TRBV19; clone size: .; J gene: TRBJ1-2; CDR3 DNA: TGTGCCAGTAGTATCCCGACAGGACTTGGGTATGGCTACACCTTC; CDR3 protein: CASSIPTGLGYGYTF
D gene: TRBD1; V gene: TRBV2; clone size: .; J gene: TRBJ1-2; CDR3 DNA: TGTGCCAGCCGCCCGGACAGGATCGAATACACCTTC; CDR3 protein: CASRPDRIEYTF
D gene: .; V gene: TRBV25-1; clone size: .; J gene: TRBJ2-7; CDR3 DNA: TGTGCCAGCAGTGAACAAGGTAACAGCGTTGCGTACTTC; CDR3 protein: CASSEQGNSVAYF
D gene: .; V gene: TRBV9; clone size: .; J gene: TRBJ2-3; CDR3 DNA: TGTGCCAGCAGCGTCGGTGGAGGGAGCACAGATACGCAGTATTTT; CDR3 protein: CASSVGGGSTDTQYF
D gene: TRBD2; V gene: TRBV5-1; clone size: .; J gene: TRBJ2-2; CDR3 DNA: TGCGCCAGCAGCGCGGGACTAGCGGGAATCAGTTCCGGGGAGCTGTTTTTT; CDR3 protein: CASSAGLAGISSGELFF
D gene: TRBD2; V gene: TRBV14; clone size: .; J gene: TRBJ2-3; CDR3 DNA: TGTGCCAGCAGCCAAGGGCGACTAGCGGGAGTTGGGGCTAAAAGCACAGATACGCAGTATTTT; CDR3 protein: CASSQGRLAGVGAKSTDTQYF
D gene: .; V gene: TRBV7-8; clone size: .; J gene: TRBJ2-7; CDR3 DNA: TGTGCCAGCAGCTTTTCACAGAGCTACGAGCAGTACTTC; CDR3 protein: CASSFSQSYEQYF
D gene: .; V gene: TRBV4-2; clone size: once; J gene: TRBJ2-4; CDR3 DNA: TGTGCCAGCAGCCAAGATATTGAGTTTCAGGACATTCAGTACTTC; CDR3 protein: CASSQDIEFQDIQYF
D gene: .; V gene: TRBV28; clone size: .; J gene: TRBJ1-4; CDR3 DNA: TGTGCCAGCAGTTTGGCAGGGATTAATGAAAAACTGTTTTTT; CDR3 protein: CASSLAGINEKLFF
D gene: .; V gene: TRBV7-9; clone size: few; J gene: TRBJ2-7; CDR3 DNA: TGTGCCGTAGGGCAGACAATTTACGAGCAGTACTTC; CDR3 protein: CAVGQTIYEQYF
D gene: .; V gene: TRBV30; clone size: .; J gene: TRBJ1-1; CDR3 DNA: TGTGCCTGGAGCCGGACAGCTGAAGCTTTCTTT; CDR3 protein: CAWSRTAEAFF
D gene: .; V gene: TRBV11-3; clone size: .; J gene: TRBJ2-7; CDR3 DNA: TGTGCCAGCAGTCCCGGCGGCGAGCAGTACTTC; CDR3 protein: CASSPGGEQYF
D gene: .; V gene: TRBV28; clone size: .; J gene: TRBJ2-3; CDR3 DNA: TGTGCCAGCAGTCCCACCCTATCGGATACGCAGTATTTT; CDR3 protein: CASSPTLSDTQYF
D gene: .; V gene: TRBV29-1; clone size: .; J gene: TRBJ2-1; CDR3 DNA: TGCAGCGTAGCAGGGAGCTCCTACAATGAGCAGTTCTTC; CDR3 protein: CSVAGSSYNEQFF
D gene: .; V gene: TRBV2; clone size: .; J gene: TRBJ2-7; CDR3 DNA: TGTGCCAGCAACGGCGGTCGGCCTTACGAGCAGTACTTC; CDR3 protein: CASNGGRPYEQYF
D gene: TRBD2; V gene: TRBV9; clone size: once; J gene: TRBJ2-7; CDR3 DNA: TGTGCCAGCAGCGTAGCTAGCGGCCCTTCCTACGAGCAGTACTTC; CDR3 protein: CASSVASGPSYEQYF
D gene: .; V gene: TRBV28; clone size: .; J gene: TRBJ2-5; CDR3 DNA: TGTGCCAGCAGTTCAACCACCAGGGGCTTCGGGGAGACCCAGTACTTC; CDR3 protein: CASSSTTRGFGETQYF